The 6 T cell receptor beta chains presented below share a single source sample, sequenced in a study of somatic mutations in cytotoxic T cells in rheumatoid arthritis. The assay was immunoSEQ multiplex PCR, and TCRdb's table has in-frame clones only and misses some. The profile covers under 15,000 clones, with around 80% appearing a single time and roughly 13% taken by the ten largest. Sequencing input: CD8+ T cells sorted from blood. The receptors were gathered from a man over 45 in good health.

This clone was counted between two and nine times. CDR3 in DNA: TGTGCCAGCAGCGAACGCCCTTTAGCGGGAAGAAGCACAGATACGCAGTATTTT. Protein sequence: CASSERPLAGRSTDTQYF. This chain connects TRBV9 to TRBJ2-3; 8 bases are shared with TRBD2. This CDR3 is built from 18 residues. The germline V gene encodes CDR1 SGDLS and CDR2 YYNGEE. The V segment lost 3 bases and the J segment 0 bases; nucleotides outside the gene matches: 12.

The V gene is TRBV7-2, the J gene TRBJ2-1; TRBD1 might be the D (6 bases). Trimming took 5 bases from V and 7 from J, leaving 24 bases between them. Germline V CDR1 and CDR2: SGHTA, FQGNSA. The CDR3 covers 17 residues. CDR3 in DNA: TGTGCCAGCAGCATCCGCTCGATTGGACCTACAGGGAATGAGCAGTTCTTC. Encoded protein: CASSIRSIGPTGNEQFF.

The chain has TRBV5-4 and TRBJ1-3; no clear D gene. V gave up 0 bases and J gave up 1 base, with 5 bases separating them. The CDR3 contains 14 residues. CDR1 SGHNT and CDR2 YYREEE come from the germline V gene (reference sequence). DNA for the CDR3: TGTGCCAGCAGCTTGGGGCAGTCTGGAAACACCATATATTTT. It specifies CASSLGQSGNTIYF.

The chain has TRBV7-1 and TRBJ1-2, with D possibly TRBD1 on 5 matching bases. TRBV7-1 is an ORF, and what it does is uncertain. CDR3 length: 14 residues. The V end was cut by 3 bases, the J end by 8 bases, with 16 bases between. CDR3 nucleotides: TGTGCCAGCAGCTCTTCTGGGGCCAGACTAGGCTACACCTTC. Protein: CASSSSGARLGYTF.

The chain recombines TRBV5-8 with TRBJ2-1, with a possible D match to TRBD2 (6 bases). V dropped 4 bases and J dropped 0 bases, with 14 bases sitting between them. Germline V lookup: CDR1 SGHTS, CDR2 YDEGEE. The CDR3 loop spans 16 amino acids. The CDR3 spells CASSPGRGSSYNEQFF. For the CDR3, the DNA is TGTGCCAGCAGCCCCGGACGGGGGAGCTCCTACAATGAGCAGTTCTTC.

The chain is built from TRBV7-2 and TRBJ2-7; tentatively, D is TRBD2 (5 bases). The ends were cut back, 1 base at V and 3 bases at J, with 13 bases in the middle. This CDR3 is built from 15 residues. CDR1 SGHTA and CDR2 FQGNSA come from the germline V gene. The CDR3 nucleotides are TGTGCCAGCAGCTTAGACGGCAGCGGCGGCTACGAGCAGTACTTC. Translating it yields CASSLDGSGGYEQYF. Filled out from reference TRBV7-2 and TRBJ2-7, the complete variable domain reads GAGVSQSPSNKVTEKGKDVELRCDPISGHTALYWYRQSLGQGLEFLIYFQGNSAPDKSGLPSDRFSAERTGGSVSTLTIQRTQQEDSAVYLCASSLDGSGGYEQYFGPGTRLTVT.